The clone carrying this T cell receptor beta chain was seen repeatedly, ten times or more. Its target is not known. The record originates from a study of identical twins. General study findings and limits: Abundant beta clonotypes from cord blood bore fewer insertions; memory repertoires lacked this pattern.

MiXCR, applied by TCRdb to the 5' RACE reads, yields one record per CDR3 protein. The sample lists hundreds of thousands of distinct CDR3 sequences, approximately 6.1% occurring once. After removal of 6 bases from V and 9 bases from J, the junction contained 8 bases not matched to a gene. From germline, CDR1 is DFQATT and CDR2 SNEGSKA (reference sequence). This CDR3 has 13 amino acids. Sequenced material: naive T cells sorted from blood. The origin of this receptor is a man aged 18 to 35 in good health. V gene TRBV20-1 combines with J gene TRBJ2-1; 10 positions agree with TRBD2. The CDR3 DNA reads TGCAGTGCCCGGGGGATAGCGGGAGGTGAGCAGTTCTTC. It codes for CSARGIAGGEQFF.